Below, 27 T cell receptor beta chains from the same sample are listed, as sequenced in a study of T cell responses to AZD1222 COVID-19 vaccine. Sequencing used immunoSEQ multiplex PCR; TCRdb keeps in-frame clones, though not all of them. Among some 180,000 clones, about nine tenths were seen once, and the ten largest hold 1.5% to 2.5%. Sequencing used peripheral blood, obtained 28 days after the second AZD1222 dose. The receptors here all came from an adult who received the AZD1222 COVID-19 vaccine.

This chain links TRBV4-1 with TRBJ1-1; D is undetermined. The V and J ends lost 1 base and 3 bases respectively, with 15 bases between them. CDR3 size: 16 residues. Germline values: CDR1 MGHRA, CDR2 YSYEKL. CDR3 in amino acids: CASSQGMRVRDTEAFF. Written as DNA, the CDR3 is TGCGCCAGCAGCCAAGGTATGAGGGTCCGGGACACTGAAGCTTTCTTT.

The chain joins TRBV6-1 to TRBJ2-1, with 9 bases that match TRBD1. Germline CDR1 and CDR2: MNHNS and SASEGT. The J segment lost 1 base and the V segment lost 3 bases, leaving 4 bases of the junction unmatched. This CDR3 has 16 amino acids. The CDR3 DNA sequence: TGTGCCAGCAGTGAGGTGGGACAGGGATCCTACAATGAGCAGTTCTTC. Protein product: CASSEVGQGSYNEQFF.

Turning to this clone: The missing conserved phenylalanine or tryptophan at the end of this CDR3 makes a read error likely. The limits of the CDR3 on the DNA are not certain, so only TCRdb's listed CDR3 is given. CDR3 amino acids: CASSYSGDHRDRRHI. The V call is TRBV6-5, the J call TRBJ1-1; the D call in the table, TRBD1, was not verified against the DNA. The CDR3 totals 15 residues, both ends included. Per the germline V gene, CDR1 is MNHEY and CDR2 is SVGAGI.

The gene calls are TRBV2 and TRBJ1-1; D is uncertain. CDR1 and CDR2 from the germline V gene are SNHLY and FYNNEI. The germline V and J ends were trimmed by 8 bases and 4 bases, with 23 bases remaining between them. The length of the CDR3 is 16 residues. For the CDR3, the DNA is TGTGCCAGCGGTGGGAGCCAGGTGTTTCGGGGCACTGAAGCTTTCTTT. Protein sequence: CASGGSQVFRGTEAFF.

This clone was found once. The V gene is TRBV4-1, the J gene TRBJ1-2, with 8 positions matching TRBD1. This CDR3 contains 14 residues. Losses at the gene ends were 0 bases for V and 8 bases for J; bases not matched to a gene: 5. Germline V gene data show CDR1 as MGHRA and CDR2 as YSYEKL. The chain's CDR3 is CASSQDQGAWGYTF. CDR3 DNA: TGCGCCAGCAGCCAAGATCAGGGGGCGTGGGGCTACACCTTC.

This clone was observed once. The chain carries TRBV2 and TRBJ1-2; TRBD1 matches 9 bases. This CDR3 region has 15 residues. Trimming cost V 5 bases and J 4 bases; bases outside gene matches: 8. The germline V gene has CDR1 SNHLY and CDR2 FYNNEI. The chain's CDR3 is CASSYTGGSLYGYTF. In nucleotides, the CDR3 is TGTGCCAGCAGTTATACAGGGGGCTCCCTCTATGGCTACACCTTC.

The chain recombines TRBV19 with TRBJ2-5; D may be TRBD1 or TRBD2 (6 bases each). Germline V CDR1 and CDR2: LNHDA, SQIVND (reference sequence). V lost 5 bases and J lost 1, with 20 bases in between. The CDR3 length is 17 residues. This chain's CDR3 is CASSPGAGQPLQETQYF. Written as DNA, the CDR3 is TGTGCCAGTAGTCCGGGGGCAGGACAGCCCCTCCAAGAGACCCAGTACTTC.

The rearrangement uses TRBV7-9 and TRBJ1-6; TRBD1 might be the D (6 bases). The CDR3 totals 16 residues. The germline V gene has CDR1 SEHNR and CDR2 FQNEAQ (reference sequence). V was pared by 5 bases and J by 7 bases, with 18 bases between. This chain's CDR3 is CASSPLQGKNNSPLHF. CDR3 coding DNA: TGTGCCAGCAGCCCCCTCCAGGGGAAAAACAATTCACCCCTCCACTTT.

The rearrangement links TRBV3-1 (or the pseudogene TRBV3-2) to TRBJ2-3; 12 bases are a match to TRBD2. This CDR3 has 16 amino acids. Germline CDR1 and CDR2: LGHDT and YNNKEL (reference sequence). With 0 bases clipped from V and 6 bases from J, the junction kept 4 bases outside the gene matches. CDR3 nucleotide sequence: TGTGCCAGCAGCCAAGATTCTAGCGGGAGGGCCGATACGCAGTATTTT. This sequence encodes CASSQDSSGRADTQYF.

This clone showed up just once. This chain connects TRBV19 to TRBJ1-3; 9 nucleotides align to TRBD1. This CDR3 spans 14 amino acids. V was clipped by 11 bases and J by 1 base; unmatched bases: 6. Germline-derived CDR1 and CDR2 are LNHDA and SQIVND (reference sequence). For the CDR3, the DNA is TGTGCCGGCGGTGGGACAGGGTCTGGAAACACCATATATTTT. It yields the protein CAGGGTGSGNTIYF. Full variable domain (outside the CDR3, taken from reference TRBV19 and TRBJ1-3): DGGITQSPKYLFRKEGQNVTLSCEQNLNHDAMYWYRQDPGQGLRLIYYSQIVNDFQKGDIAEGYSVSREKKESFPLTVTSAQKNPTAFYLCAGGGTGSGNTIYFGEGSWLTVV.

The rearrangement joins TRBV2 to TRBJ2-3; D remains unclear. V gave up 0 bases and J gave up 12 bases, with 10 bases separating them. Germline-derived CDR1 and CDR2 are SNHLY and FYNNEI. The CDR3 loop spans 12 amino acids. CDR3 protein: CASSEAVILQYF. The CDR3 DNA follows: TGTGCCAGCAGTGAAGCCGTAATATTACAGTATTTT.

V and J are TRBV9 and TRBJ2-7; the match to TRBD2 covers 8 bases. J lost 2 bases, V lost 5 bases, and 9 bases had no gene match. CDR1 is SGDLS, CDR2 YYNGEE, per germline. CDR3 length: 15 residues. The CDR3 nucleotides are TGTGCCAGCAGTGTGACGGGGGGGCCTGCCTACGAGCAGTACTTC. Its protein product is CASSVTGGPAYEQYF.

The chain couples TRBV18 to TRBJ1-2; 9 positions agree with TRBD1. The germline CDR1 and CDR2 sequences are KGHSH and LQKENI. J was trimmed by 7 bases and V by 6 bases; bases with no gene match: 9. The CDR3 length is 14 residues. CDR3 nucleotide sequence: TGTGCCAGCTCCCCGGGACAGGGTGAATTTGGCTACACCTTC. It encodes CASSPGQGEFGYTF. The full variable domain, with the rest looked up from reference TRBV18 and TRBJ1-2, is NAGVMQNPRHLVRRRGQEARLRCSPMKGHSHVYWYRQLPEEGLKFMVYLQKENIIDESGMPKERFSAEFPKEGPSILRIQQVVRGDSAAYFCASSPGQGEFGYTFGSGTRLTVV.

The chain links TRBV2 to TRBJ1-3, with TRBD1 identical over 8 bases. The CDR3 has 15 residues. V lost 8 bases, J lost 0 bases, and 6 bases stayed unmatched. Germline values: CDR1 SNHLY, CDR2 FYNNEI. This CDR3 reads CASSLDRASGNTIYF. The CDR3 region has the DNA TGTGCCAGCTCCTTGGACAGGGCCTCTGGAAACACCATATATTTT.

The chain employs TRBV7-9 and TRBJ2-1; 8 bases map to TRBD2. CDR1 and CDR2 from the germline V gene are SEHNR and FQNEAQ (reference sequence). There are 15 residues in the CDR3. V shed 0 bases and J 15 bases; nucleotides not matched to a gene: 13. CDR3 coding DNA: TGTGCCAGCAGCTTAGCCGTAGTGACTAGCGATATGGCGTTCTTC. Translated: CASSLAVVTSDMAFF.

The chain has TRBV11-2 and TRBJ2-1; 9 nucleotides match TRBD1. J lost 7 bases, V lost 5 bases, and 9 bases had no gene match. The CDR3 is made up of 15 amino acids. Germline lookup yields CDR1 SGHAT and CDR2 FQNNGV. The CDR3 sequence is CASSPIQGARNEQFF. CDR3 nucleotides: TGTGCCAGCAGCCCAATACAGGGGGCGCGGAATGAGCAGTTCTTC.

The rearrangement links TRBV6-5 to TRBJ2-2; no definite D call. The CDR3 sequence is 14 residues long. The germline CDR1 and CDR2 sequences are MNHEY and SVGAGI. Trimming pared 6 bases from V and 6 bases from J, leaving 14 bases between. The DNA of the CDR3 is TGTGCCAGCAGACCAGACCGTTCCCCCGGGGAGCTGTTTTTT. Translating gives CASRPDRSPGELFF.

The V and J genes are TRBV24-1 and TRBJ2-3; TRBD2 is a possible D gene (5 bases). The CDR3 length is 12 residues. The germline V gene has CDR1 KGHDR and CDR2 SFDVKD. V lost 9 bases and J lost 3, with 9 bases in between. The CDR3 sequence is CATEDYTDTQYF. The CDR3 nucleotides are TGTGCCACCGAAGACTATACAGATACGCAGTATTTT.

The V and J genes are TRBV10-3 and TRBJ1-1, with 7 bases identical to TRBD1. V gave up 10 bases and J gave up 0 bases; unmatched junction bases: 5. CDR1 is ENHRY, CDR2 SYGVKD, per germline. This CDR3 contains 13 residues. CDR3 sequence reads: CASRTGLNTEAFF. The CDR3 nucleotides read TGTGCCAGCAGGACAGGCTTGAACACTGAAGCTTTCTTT.

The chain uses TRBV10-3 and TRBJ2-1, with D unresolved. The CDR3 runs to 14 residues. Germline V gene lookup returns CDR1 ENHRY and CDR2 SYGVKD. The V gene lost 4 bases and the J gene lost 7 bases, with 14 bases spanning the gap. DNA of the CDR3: TGTGCCATCAGTGGTCAGGATATTGGAAATGAGCAGTTCTTC. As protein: CAISGQDIGNEQFF.

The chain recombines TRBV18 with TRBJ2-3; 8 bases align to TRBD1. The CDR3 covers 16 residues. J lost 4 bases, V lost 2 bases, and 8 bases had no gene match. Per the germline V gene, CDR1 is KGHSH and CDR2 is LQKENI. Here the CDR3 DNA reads TGTGCCAGCTCACCAGGGACAGGAACTTTCGCAGATACGCAGTATTTT. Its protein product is CASSPGTGTFADTQYF.

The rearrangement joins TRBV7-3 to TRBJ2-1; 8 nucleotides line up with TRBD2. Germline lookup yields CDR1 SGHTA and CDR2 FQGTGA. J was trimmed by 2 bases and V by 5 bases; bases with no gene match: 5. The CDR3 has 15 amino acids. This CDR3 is CASSPTTSAYNEQFF. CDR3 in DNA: TGTGCCAGCAGCCCAACGACTAGCGCCTACAATGAGCAGTTCTTC. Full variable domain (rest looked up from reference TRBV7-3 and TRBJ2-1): GAGVSQTPSNKVTEKGKYVELRCDPISGHTALYWYRQSLGQGPEFLIYFQGTGAADDSGLPNDRFFAVRPEGSVSTLKIQRTERGDSAVYLCASSPTTSAYNEQFFGPGTRLTVL.

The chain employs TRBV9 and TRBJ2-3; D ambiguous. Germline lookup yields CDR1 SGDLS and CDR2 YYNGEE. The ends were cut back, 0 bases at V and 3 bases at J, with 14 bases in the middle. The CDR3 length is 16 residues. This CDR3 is CASSVAQFGGTDTQYF. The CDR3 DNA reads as TGTGCCAGCAGCGTAGCCCAGTTTGGTGGGACAGATACGCAGTATTTT.

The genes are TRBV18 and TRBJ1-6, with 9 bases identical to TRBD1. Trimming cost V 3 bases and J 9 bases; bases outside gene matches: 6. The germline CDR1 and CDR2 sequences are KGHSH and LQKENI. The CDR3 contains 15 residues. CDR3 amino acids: CASSPGTGFRSPLHF. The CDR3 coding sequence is TGTGCCAGCTCACCGGGGACAGGGTTTCGTTCACCCCTCCACTTT.

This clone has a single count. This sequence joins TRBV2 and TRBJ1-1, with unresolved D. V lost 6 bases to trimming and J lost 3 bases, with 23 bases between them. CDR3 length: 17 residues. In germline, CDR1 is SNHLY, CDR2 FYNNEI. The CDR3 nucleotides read TGTGCCAGCAGATCTACGAGACCTGTAGATATTTACACTGAAGCTTTCTTT. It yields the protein CASRSTRPVDIYTEAFF. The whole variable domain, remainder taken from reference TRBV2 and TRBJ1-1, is EPEVTQTPSHQVTQMGQEVILRCVPISNHLYFYWYRQILGQKVEFLVSFYNNEISEKSEIFDDQFSVERPDGSNFTLKIRSTKLEDSAMYFCASRSTRPVDIYTEAFFGQGTRLTVV.

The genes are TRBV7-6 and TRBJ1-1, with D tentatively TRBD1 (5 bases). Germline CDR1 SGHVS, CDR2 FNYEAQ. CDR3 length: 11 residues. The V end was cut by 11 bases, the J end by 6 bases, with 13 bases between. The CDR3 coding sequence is TGTGCCCAGGCGGGGCCTCCTGAAGCTTTCTTT. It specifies CAQAGPPEAFF.

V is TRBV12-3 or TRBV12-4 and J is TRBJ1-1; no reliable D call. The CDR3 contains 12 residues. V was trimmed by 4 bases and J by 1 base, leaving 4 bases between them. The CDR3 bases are TGTGCCAGCAGTTACCCGAACACTGAAGCTTTCTTT. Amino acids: CASSYPNTEAFF.